A single sample is the source of the 25 T cell receptor beta chains below, sequenced in a study of CD4+ T cells in melanoma. The repertoire was sequenced with immunoSEQ multiplex PCR; TCRdb's copy has only in-frame clones and lacks some. The table lists 20,000 to 25,000 clones, over 75% of them singletons. Sequencing was done on a sample of cells from a culture (not recorded whether cultured in vitro). These receptors all stem from a human donor with melanoma.

This chain joins TRBV5-1 and TRBJ2-5, with 8 nucleotides matching TRBD1. CDR1 and CDR2 (germline): SGHRS, YFSETQ. V gave up 0 bases and J gave up 5 bases; unmatched junction bases: 9. The CDR3 extends over 16 amino acids. The CDR3: CASSLDGTGHGETQYF. The CDR3 bases are TGCGCCAGCAGCTTGGACGGGACAGGTCACGGGGAGACCCAGTACTTC.

This clone occurred once. This chain connects TRBV7-7 to TRBJ2-5, with 9 nucleotides matching TRBD1. This CDR3 region has 13 residues. CDR1 is SSHAT, CDR2 FNYEAQ, per germline (reference sequence). V lost 5 bases, J lost 5 bases, and 3 bases stayed unmatched. CDR3 in amino acids: CASSGTGMETQYF. CDR3 DNA sequence: TGTGCCAGCAGCGGGACAGGGATGGAGACCCAGTACTTC.

The rearrangement links TRBV5-1 to TRBJ1-3; maybe TRBD1 (5 bases). The CDR3 runs to 16 residues. Trimming stripped 5 bases from V and 0 bases from J, with 15 bases between. The germline V gene has CDR1 SGHRS and CDR2 YFSETQ. The CDR3, as DNA: TGCGCCAGCAGGGGTGGCAGGGAATACTCTGGAAACACCATATATTTT. Translating it yields CASRGGREYSGNTIYF.

Written as DNA, the CDR3 is TGTGCCAGCAGCACCGGGGACATCCCAGGAATCTACGAGCAGTACTTC. Residues: CASSTGDIPGIYEQYF. The genes are TRBV7-2 and TRBJ2-7; possible D gene TRBD1, 6 bases. V gave up 5 bases and J gave up 3 bases, with 20 bases separating them. CDR1 is SGHTA and CDR2 is FQGNSA in the germline V gene. CDR3 length: 16 residues.

This chain connects TRBV7-2 to TRBJ2-1, with 7 nucleotides matching TRBD1. Germline lookup yields CDR1 SGHTA and CDR2 FQGNSA. The CDR3 is made up of 14 amino acids. Germline trimming cut 3 bases from V and 8 bases from J; bases unmatched to any gene: 7. Written as DNA, the CDR3 is TGTGCCAGCAGCTTTAGACAGGGTCAGGATGAGCAGTTCTTC. It codes for CASSFRQGQDEQFF.

The genes are TRBV2 and TRBJ1-1; TRBD1 aligns across 11 bases. Germline CDR1 SNHLY, CDR2 FYNNEI. This CDR3 has 16 residues. J was trimmed by 4 bases and V by 6 bases; bases with no gene match: 10. The CDR3 coding sequence is TGTGCCAGCAGGACCGGGACAGGGGGTACGGGCACTGAAGCTTTCTTT. Its protein product is CASRTGTGGTGTEAFF.

This chain connects TRBV5-5 to TRBJ1-5; 8 bases align to TRBD1. Germline CDR1 reads SGHKS; CDR2 reads YYEKEE (reference sequence). With 4 bases clipped from V and 4 bases from J, the junction kept 10 bases outside the gene matches. This CDR3 has 16 amino acids. The CDR3: CASSPLGTGGNQPQHF. The DNA for the CDR3 is TGTGCCAGCAGCCCCCTCGGAACAGGGGGGAATCAGCCCCAGCATTTT.

The genes are TRBV2 and TRBJ1-3, with 8 nucleotides matching TRBD1. Germline-derived CDR1 and CDR2 are SNHLY and FYNNEI. This CDR3 spans 14 amino acids. J was trimmed by 3 bases and V by 6 bases; bases with no gene match: 4. The CDR3 reads CASRIRGLGNTIYF. CDR3 bases: TGTGCCAGCAGGATCAGGGGGCTTGGAAACACCATATATTTT.

The J gene is TRBJ1-6, the V gene TRBV30; unclear D gene. Trimming shortened V by 7 bases and J by 6 bases, and 10 bases separated the two germline ends. Per the germline V gene, CDR1 is GTSNPN and CDR2 is SVGIG (reference sequence). The CDR3 has 12 residues. For the CDR3, the DNA is TGTGCCTCACAGCGCACTAATTCACCCCTCCACTTT. Translated: CASQRTNSPLHF.

V and J are TRBV29-1 and TRBJ1-1; TRBD1 matches 9 bases. The V and J ends lost 7 bases and 6 bases, in that order; junction bases with no gene match: 9. From germline, CDR1 is SQVTM and CDR2 ANQGSEA. There are 13 residues in the CDR3. The CDR3: CSAGRDRESEAFF. The CDR3 coding sequence is TGCAGCGCGGGCCGGGACAGGGAGTCTGAAGCTTTCTTT.

J is TRBJ1-5 and V is TRBV6-4; 7 positions agree with TRBD1. Germline V lookup: CDR1 MRHNA, CDR2 SNTAGT. J lost 0 bases, V lost 9 bases, and 8 bases had no gene match. This CDR3 has 15 amino acids. The CDR3 spells CARWGQILSNQPQHF. As DNA, the CDR3 is TGTGCCAGGTGGGGACAGATCCTTAGCAATCAGCCCCAGCATTTT.

The chain links TRBV5-4 to TRBJ2-7, with D perhaps given as TRBD1 or TRBD2 (5 bases each). Germline loops: CDR1 SGHNT, CDR2 YYREEE (reference sequence). The CDR3 has 13 residues. Trimming removed 4 bases at V and 0 bases at J, with 8 bases between. This CDR3 reads CASSRDASYEQYF. The CDR3 region has the DNA TGTGCCAGCAGCCGGGACGCCTCCTACGAGCAGTACTTC.

In regard to this clone: Relative to the germline gene, one junction end is altered; a read error may explain this. CDR3 residues: CASTLAPVGRGITDTQYF. CDR3 sequence (DNA): TGCGCCAGCACCTTGGCCCCTGTGGGGCGGGGGATCACAGATACGCAGTATTTT. The gene calls are TRBV5-1 and TRBJ2-3; TRBD2 agrees at 7 bases. The CDR3 is 18 amino acids. The germline gives CDR1 SGHRS, CDR2 YFSETQ.

V is TRBV30 and J is TRBJ2-3; possibly TRBD1 for D (5 bases). V dropped 2 bases and J dropped 0 bases, with 15 bases sitting between them. The CDR3 has 16 amino acids. CDR1 and CDR2 (germline): GTSNPN, SVGIG (reference sequence). The chain's CDR3 is CAWSSETATSTDTQYF. In DNA, the CDR3 is TGTGCCTGGAGTAGCGAGACAGCTACTAGCACAGATACGCAGTATTTT.

The rearrangement joins TRBV27 to TRBJ1-1; D uncertain. Germline CDR1 reads MNHEY; CDR2 reads SMNVEV (reference sequence). This CDR3 contains 14 residues. The ends were cut back, 6 bases at V and 4 bases at J, with 15 bases in the middle. CDR3 sequence (DNA): TGTGCCAGCAGATTTGTAGGGTTGAGCACTGAAGCTTTCTTT. This sequence encodes CASRFVGLSTEAFF.

In DNA, the CDR3 is TGCGCCAGCAGCCGGGACGCCCGCAGGACTTTTGCTGAAGCTTTCTTT. Its translation is CASSRDARRTFAEAFF. The rearrangement links TRBV4-1 to TRBJ1-1, with a possible D match to TRBD1 (5 bases). V was shortened by 4 bases and J by 6 bases, with 21 bases between the two germline ends. The length of the CDR3 is 16 residues. Germline V gene lookup returns CDR1 MGHRA and CDR2 YSYEKL.

This rearrangement joins TRBV18 to TRBJ1-1; D may be TRBD1 (5 bases). CDR3 size: 16 residues. Trimming cost V 1 base and J 4 bases, with 16 bases left between them. The V gene's germline CDR1 is KGHSH and CDR2 LQKENI. CDR3 region: CASSPQGSWDSTEAFF. As DNA, the CDR3 is TGTGCCAGCTCACCACAGGGCTCGTGGGACTCCACTGAAGCTTTCTTT. Looking up the rest from reference TRBV18 and TRBJ1-1 gives the full variable domain: NAGVMQNPRHLVRRRGQEARLRCSPMKGHSHVYWYRQLPEEGLKFMVYLQKENIIDESGMPKERFSAEFPKEGPSILRIQQVVRGDSAAYFCASSPQGSWDSTEAFFGQGTRLTVV.

The rearrangement uses TRBV4-2 and TRBJ1-2; maybe TRBD1 (5 bases). The CDR3 is 13 amino acids. Trimming took off 4 bases at V and 8 bases at J, with 14 bases between the two ends. The germline V gene encodes CDR1 LGHNA and CDR2 YNFKEQ. CDR3 region: CASSLRTPGGYTF. In DNA, the CDR3 is TGTGCCAGCAGCCTCCGGACACCGGGGGGCTACACCTTC.

V gene TRBV11-2 combines with J gene TRBJ1-1; a weak D match, TRBD1 (5 bases). This CDR3 contains 12 residues. Trimming left V 2 bases short and J 7 bases short, with 8 bases between. Per germline, CDR1 SGHAT and CDR2 FQNNGV. CDR3 nucleotides: TGTGCCAGCAGCTTACAGGGACTTGAAGCTTTCTTT. It yields the protein CASSLQGLEAFF. Full variable domain (remainder filled in from reference TRBV11-2 and TRBJ1-1): EAGVAQSPRYKIIEKRQSVAFWCNPISGHATLYWYQQILGQGPKLLIQFQNNGVVDDSQLPKDRFSAERLKGVDSTLKIQPAKLEDSAVYLCASSLQGLEAFFGQGTRLTVV.

The chain is built from TRBV6-1 and TRBJ2-5; D not certain. The CDR3 spans 13 residues. Trimming pared 6 bases from V and 2 bases from J, leaving 10 bases between. Per germline, CDR1 MNHNS and CDR2 SASEGT. The CDR3 spells CASSDLRQETQYF. The CDR3 nucleotides are TGTGCCAGCAGCGACTTAAGACAAGAGACCCAGTACTTC.

This clone came up a few times. J is TRBJ1-6 and V is TRBV7-9; D might be TRBD1 (5 bases). This CDR3 contains 14 residues. Trimming removed 1 base at V and 13 bases at J, with 14 bases between. Germline V gene data show CDR1 as SEHNR and CDR2 as FQNEAQ (reference sequence). The CDR3 region has the DNA TGTGCCAGCAGCTTAGGGGACGGAGCTCATCCCCTCCACTTT. Protein sequence: CASSLGDGAHPLHF.

The chain couples TRBV2 to TRBJ2-3, with D uncertain. Deletions cut 4 bases from V and 2 bases from J, with 4 bases between. CDR3 length: 12 residues. The germline V gene encodes CDR1 SNHLY and CDR2 FYNNEI. For the CDR3, the DNA is TGTGCCAGCAGTGGGGACACAGATACGCAGTATTTT. Translating it yields CASSGDTDTQYF.

The J gene is TRBJ1-2, the V gene TRBV14; the D is unclear. Germline CDR1 reads SGHDN; CDR2 reads FVKESK. The CDR3 has 15 amino acids. Trimming took 0 bases from V and 4 from J, leaving 12 bases between them. The CDR3 DNA follows: TGTGCCAGCAGCCAAGAGGGCAGGCTCGCCTATGGCTACACCTTC. Translation: CASSQEGRLAYGYTF.

The chain has TRBV9 and TRBJ1-3; no reliable D call. Per the germline V gene, CDR1 is SGDLS and CDR2 is YYNGEE. The V gene lost 0 bases and the J gene lost 6 bases, with 13 bases spanning the gap. The CDR3 runs to 15 residues. CDR3: CASSVGHMGLNTIYF. In DNA form, the CDR3 reads TGTGCCAGCAGCGTAGGCCATATGGGCCTAAACACCATATATTTT.

The chain is built from TRBV5-1 and TRBJ2-1; D remains ambiguous. CDR3 size: 12 residues. CDR1 and CDR2 from the germline V gene are SGHRS and YFSETQ. With 2 bases removed from V and 4 bases from J, the gap between germline ends came to 4 bases. CDR3 nucleotide sequence: TGCGCCAGCAGCTTTAGGTACAATGAGCAGTTCTTC. Its protein product is CASSFRYNEQFF.